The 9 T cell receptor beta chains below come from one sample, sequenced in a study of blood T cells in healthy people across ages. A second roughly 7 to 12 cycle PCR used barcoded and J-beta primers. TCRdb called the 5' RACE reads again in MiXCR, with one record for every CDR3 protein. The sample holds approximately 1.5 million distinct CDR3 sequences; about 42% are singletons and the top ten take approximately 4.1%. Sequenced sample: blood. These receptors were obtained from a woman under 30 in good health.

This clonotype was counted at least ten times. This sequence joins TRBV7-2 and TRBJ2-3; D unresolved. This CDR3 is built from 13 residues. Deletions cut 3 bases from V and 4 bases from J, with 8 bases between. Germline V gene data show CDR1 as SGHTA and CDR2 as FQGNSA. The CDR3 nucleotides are TGTGCCAGCAGCTTGATTGGGGCAGATACGCAGTATTTT. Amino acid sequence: CASSLIGADTQYF.

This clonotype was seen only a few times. This chain's CDR3 is CSVGRGRLDTEAFF. CDR3 DNA: TGCAGCGTTGGGAGGGGGAGGCTTGACACTGAAGCTTTCTTT. This chain links TRBV29-1 with TRBJ1-1; a possible D gene is TRBD1 (6 bases). This CDR3 region has 14 residues. V was cut by 4 bases and J by 3 bases, with 15 bases left in between. In germline, CDR1 is SQVTM, CDR2 ANQGSEA. Drawing the rest from reference TRBV29-1 and TRBJ1-1, the complete variable domain is SAVISQKPSRDICQRGTSLTIQCQVDSQVTMMFWYRQQPGQSLTLIATANQGSEATYESGFVIDKFPISRPNLTFSTLTVSNMSPEDSSIYLCSVGRGRLDTEAFFGQGTRLTVV.

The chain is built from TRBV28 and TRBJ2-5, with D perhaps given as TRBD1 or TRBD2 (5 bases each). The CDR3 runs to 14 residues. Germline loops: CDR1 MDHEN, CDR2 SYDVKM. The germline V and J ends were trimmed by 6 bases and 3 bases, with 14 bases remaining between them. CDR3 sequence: CASRSPGRKETQYF. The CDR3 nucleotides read TGTGCCAGCAGGTCCCCGGGACGTAAAGAGACCCAGTACTTC.

CDR3 coding DNA: TGTGCCAGCAGCTCCCCCGGGACGAACAAAGAGACCCAGTACTTC. Its translation: CASSSPGTNKETQYF. The chain combines TRBV11-2 with TRBJ2-5, with D perhaps assigned TRBD1 or TRBD2 (5 bases each). Germline CDR1 reads SGHAT; CDR2 reads FQNNGV. The CDR3 spans 15 residues. V shed 4 bases and J shed 3 bases, with 15 bases lying between them. The complete variable domain, with remaining parts taken from reference TRBV11-2 and TRBJ2-5, reads EAGVAQSPRYKIIEKRQSVAFWCNPISGHATLYWYQQILGQGPKLLIQFQNNGVVDDSQLPKDRFSAERLKGVDSTLKIQPAKLEDSAVYLCASSSPGTNKETQYFGPGTRLLVL.

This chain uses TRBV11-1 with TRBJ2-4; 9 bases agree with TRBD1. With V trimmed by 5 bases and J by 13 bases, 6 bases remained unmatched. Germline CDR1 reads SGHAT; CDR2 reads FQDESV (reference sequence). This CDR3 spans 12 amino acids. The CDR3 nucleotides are TGTGCCAGCAGCGGGTGGACAGGGGAACAGTACTTC. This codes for CASSGWTGEQYF.

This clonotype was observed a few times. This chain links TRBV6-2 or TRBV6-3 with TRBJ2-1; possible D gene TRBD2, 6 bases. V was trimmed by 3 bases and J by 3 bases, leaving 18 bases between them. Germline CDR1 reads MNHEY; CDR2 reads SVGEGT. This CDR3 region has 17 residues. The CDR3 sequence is CASSYMGGPYIYNEQFF. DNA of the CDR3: TGTGCCAGCAGTTATATGGGGGGTCCCTACATCTACAATGAGCAGTTCTTC.

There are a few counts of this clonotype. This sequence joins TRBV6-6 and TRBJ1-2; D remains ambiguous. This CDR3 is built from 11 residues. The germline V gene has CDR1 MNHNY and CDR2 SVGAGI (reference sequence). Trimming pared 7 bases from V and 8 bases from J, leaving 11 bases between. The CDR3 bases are TGTGCCAGCAATTCCTTAGTAGGCTACACCTTC. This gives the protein CASNSLVGYTF.

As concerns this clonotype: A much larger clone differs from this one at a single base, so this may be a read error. The CDR3 is CASSDPSAGELFF. CDR3 DNA: TGTGCCAGCAGTGACCCTAGCGCCGGGGAGCTGTTTTTT. The chain joins TRBV6-4 to TRBJ2-2, with a weak D call TRBD2 (6 bases). CDR3 length: 13 amino acids. Germline-derived CDR1 and CDR2 are MRHNA and SNTAGT. V was pared by 2 bases and J by 6 bases, with 7 bases between.

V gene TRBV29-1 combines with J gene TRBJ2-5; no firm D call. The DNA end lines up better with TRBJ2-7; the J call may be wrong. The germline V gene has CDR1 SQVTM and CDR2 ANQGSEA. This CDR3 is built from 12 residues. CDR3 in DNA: TGCAGCGGCTCGAACACCTCGTACGAGCAGTACTTC. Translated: CSGSNTSYEQYF.